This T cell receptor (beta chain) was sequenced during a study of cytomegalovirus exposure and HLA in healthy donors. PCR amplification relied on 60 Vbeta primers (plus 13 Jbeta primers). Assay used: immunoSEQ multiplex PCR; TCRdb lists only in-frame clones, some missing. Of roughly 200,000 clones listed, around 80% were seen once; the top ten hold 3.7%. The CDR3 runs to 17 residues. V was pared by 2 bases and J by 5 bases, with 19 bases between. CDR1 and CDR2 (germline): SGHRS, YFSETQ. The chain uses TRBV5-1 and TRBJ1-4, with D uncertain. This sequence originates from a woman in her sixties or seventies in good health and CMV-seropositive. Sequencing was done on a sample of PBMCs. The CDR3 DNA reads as TGCGCCAGCAGCTTACCAAGTGGTTCAGGAGGGAATGAAAAACTGTTTTTT. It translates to CASSLPSGSGGNEKLFF. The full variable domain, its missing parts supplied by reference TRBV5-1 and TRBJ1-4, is KAGVTQTPRYLIKTRGQQVTLSCSPISGHRSVSWYQQTPGQGLQFLFEYFSETQRNKGNFPGRFSGRQFSNSRSEMNVSTLELGDSALYLCASSLPSGSGGNEKLFFGSGTQLSVL.